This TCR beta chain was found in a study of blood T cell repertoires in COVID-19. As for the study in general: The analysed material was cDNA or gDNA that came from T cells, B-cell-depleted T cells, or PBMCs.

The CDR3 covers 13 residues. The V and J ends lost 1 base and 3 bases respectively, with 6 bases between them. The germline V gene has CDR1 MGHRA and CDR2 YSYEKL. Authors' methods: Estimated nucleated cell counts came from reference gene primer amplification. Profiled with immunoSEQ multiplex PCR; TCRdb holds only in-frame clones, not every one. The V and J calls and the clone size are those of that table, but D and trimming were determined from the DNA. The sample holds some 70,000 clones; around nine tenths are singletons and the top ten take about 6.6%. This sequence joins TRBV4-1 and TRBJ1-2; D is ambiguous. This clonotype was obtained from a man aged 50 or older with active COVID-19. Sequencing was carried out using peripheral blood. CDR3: CASSQGVDYGYTF. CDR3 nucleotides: TGCGCCAGCAGCCAAGGCGTGGACTATGGCTACACCTTC.